These 8 T cell receptor beta chains originate from one sample sequenced in a study of molecular identifiers for immune sequencing clone quantification (dated by TCRdb to 2016 to 2019). Libraries were prepared through PCR. The sample was run on an Illumina HiSeq 4000. TCRdb passed the public sequencing reads through fastp at Q25 and MiXCR, retaining productive beta sequences. Rows with one shared CDR3 protein collapse into an entry with the most common genes and DNA. The sample table holds under 650,000 distinct CDR3 sequences, of which just under 20% were seen once. In total, the top ten clones hold under 0.95% of the sample. Sequencing was performed on naive CD8+ T cells from blood, with Jurkat cell RNA spiked in. Explained via the paper, the cell subset or site label denotes: FACS-sorted CD8+CD4-CCR7+CD45RA+ naive T cells. These receptors all come from a human donor in good health. Some libraries in this study had Jurkat cell RNA spiked in.

This clonotype was observed at least ten times. The chain has TRBV2 and TRBJ1-2, with no clear D. The CDR3 is made up of 16 amino acids. The V end was cut by 6 bases, the J end by 2 bases, with 19 bases between. Germline V CDR1 and CDR2: SNHLY, FYNNEI. CDR3 bases: TGTGCCAGCAGCGTCCGGGCGTCGTTAGCCAACTATGGCTACACCTTC. As protein: CASSVRASLANYGYTF.

At least ten counts were recorded for this clonotype. The chain joins TRBV15 to TRBJ2-1; TRBD2 is a possible D gene (6 bases). The length of the CDR3 is 13 residues. V was clipped by 5 bases and J by 5 bases, with 10 bases between them. Germline loops: CDR1 LNHNV, CDR2 YYDKDF (reference sequence). CDR3 amino acids: CATSGGAHNEQFF. In DNA form, the CDR3 reads TGTGCCACCAGCGGCGGGGCGCACAATGAGCAGTTCTTC.

Remarks on this clonotype: This may stem from a read error, because a much larger clone lies one nucleotide away. For the CDR3, the DNA is TGTGCCAGCAGTCAGGACAGGTCACCTATGAACACTGAAGCTTTCTTT. This codes for CASSQDRSPMNTEAFF. V gene TRBV12-3 or TRBV12-4 combines with J gene TRBJ1-1; 7 bases line up with TRBD1. V was clipped by 5 bases and J by 0 bases; unmatched bases: 9. This CDR3 comprises 16 residues.

This rearrangement joins TRBV7-6 to TRBJ1-4; D is possibly TRBD1 (5 bases). Germline values: CDR1 SGHVS, CDR2 FNYEAQ. V lost 3 bases to trimming and J lost 3 bases, with 8 bases between them. The CDR3 runs to 14 residues. The CDR3 here is CASSFDSPNEKLFF. The CDR3 coding sequence is TGTGCCAGCAGCTTCGACAGCCCTAATGAAAAACTGTTTTTT. The variable domain in full, completed from reference TRBV7-6 and TRBJ1-4, reads GAGVSQSPRYKVTKRGQDVALRCDPISGHVSLYWYRQALGQGPEFLTYFNYEAQQDKSGLPNDRFSAERPEGSISTLTIQRTEQRDSAMYRCASSFDSPNEKLFFGSGTQLSVL.

This clonotype was counted ten times or more. CDR3 bases: TGTGCCAGCAGTTACCCGGTCGAGGGACAGGACCTTGAAGCTTTCTTT. It is translated as CASSYPVEGQDLEAFF. The chain joins TRBV6-2 or TRBV6-3 to TRBJ1-1; 8 bases agree with TRBD1. Germline assignment: CDR1 MNHEY and CDR2 SVGEGT. There are 16 residues in the CDR3. J gave up 7 bases and V 2 bases, and 12 bases lay outside the gene matches.

As for this clonotype: It may be a read error: a sequence one base away is much more abundant. CDR3 sequence (DNA): TGTACCAGTAGCCCCGAAGGGGAGAACACCGGGGAGCTGTTTTTT. Translated, it gives CTSSPEGENTGELFF. The chain couples TRBV19 to TRBJ2-2; D is possibly TRBD1 (5 bases). The CDR3 length is 15 residues. Germline V gives CDR1 LNHDA, CDR2 SQIVND (reference sequence).

The chain joins TRBV5-6 to TRBJ2-1; D unresolved. The V end was cut by 0 bases, the J end by 8 bases, with 15 bases between. This CDR3 comprises 15 residues. Germline V CDR1 and CDR2: SGHDT, YYEEEE. DNA for the CDR3: TGTGCCAGCAGCTTGGGCCGGTCTAAATCCTATGAGCAGTTCTTC. Protein product: CASSLGRSKSYEQFF.

This clonotype was detected many times. V and J are TRBV20-1 and TRBJ2-3, with 8 bases identical to TRBD1. Trimming took 0 bases from V and 5 from J; bases not matched to a gene: 7. There are 15 residues in the CDR3. The germline V gene has CDR1 DFQATT and CDR2 SNEGSKA (reference sequence). CDR3 bases: TGCAGTGCTAGAGAGGGCAGGGGGCTAGTAGATACGCAGTATTTT. Residues: CSAREGRGLVDTQYF.